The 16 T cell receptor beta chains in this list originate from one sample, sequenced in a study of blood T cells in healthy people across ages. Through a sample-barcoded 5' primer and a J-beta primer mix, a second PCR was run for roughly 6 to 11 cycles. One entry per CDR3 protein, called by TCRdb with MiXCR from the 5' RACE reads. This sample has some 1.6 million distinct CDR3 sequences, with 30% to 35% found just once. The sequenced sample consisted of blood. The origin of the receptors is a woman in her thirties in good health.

CDR3 bases: TGTGCCAGCAGCTTATTTGGGGAAGAAGGCGAGCAGTACTTC. Translated: CASSLFGEEGEQYF. The gene calls are TRBV7-6 and TRBJ2-7; the D is unclear. This CDR3 contains 14 residues. Per the germline V gene, CDR1 is SGHVS and CDR2 is FNYEAQ. V was trimmed by 2 bases and J by 6 bases, leaving 14 bases between them.

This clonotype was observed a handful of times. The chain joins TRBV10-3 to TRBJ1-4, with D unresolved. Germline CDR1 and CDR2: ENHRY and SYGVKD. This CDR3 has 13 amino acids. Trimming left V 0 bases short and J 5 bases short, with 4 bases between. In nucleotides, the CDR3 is TGTGCCATCAGTGAGTCTGCGAATGAAAAACTGTTTTTT. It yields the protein CAISESANEKLFF.

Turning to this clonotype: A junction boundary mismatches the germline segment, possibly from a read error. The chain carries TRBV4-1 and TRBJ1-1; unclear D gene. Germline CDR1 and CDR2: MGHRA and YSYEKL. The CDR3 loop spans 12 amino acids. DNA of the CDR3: TGCACCAGCAGCCAAGATGAGGTTGAAGCTTTCTTT. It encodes CTSSQDEVEAFF.

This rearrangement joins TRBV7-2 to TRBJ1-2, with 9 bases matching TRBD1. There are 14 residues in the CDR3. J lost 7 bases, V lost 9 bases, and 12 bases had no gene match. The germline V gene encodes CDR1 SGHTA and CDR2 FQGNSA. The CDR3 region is CASCWDRARCGYTF. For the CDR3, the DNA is TGTGCCAGTTGCTGGGACAGGGCGCGTTGTGGCTACACCTTC.

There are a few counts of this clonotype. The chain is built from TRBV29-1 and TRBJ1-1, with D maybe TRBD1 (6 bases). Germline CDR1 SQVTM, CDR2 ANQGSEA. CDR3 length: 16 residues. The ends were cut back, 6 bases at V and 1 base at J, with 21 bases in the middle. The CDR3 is CSVDPLKGDGNTEAFF. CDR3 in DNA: TGCAGCGTGGACCCCCTTAAGGGGGACGGGAACACTGAAGCTTTCTTT.

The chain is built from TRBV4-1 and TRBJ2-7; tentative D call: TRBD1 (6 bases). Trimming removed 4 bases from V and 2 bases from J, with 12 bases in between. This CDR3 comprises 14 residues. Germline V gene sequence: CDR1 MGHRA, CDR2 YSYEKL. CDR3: CASSRDNYPYEQYV. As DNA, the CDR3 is TGCGCCAGCAGCCGGGACAATTACCCCTACGAGCAGTACGTC.

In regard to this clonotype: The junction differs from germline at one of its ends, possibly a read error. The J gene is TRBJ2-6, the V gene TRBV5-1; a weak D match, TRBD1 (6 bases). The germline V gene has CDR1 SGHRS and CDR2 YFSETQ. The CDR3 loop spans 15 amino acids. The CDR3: CAGSSYGTPPEVLTF. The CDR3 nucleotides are TGCGCCGGCAGCTCGTATGGGACACCGCCCGAAGTCCTGACTTTC.

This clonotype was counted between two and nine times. The CDR3 loop reads CSVLPTGGGGYTF. The CDR3 region has the DNA TGCAGCGTTCTCCCGACAGGGGGGGGTGGCTACACCTTC. J is TRBJ1-2 and V is TRBV29-1; 9 bases are shared with TRBD1. This CDR3 comprises 13 residues. Germline CDR1 is SQVTM and CDR2 is ANQGSEA. V shed 5 bases, J shed 7 bases, and the junction held 8 bases outside the gene matches.

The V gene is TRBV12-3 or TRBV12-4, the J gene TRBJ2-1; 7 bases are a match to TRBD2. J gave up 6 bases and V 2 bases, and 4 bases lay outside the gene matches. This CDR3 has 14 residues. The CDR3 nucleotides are TGTGCCAGCAGTTTAAGGGGAGGGCTCAATGAGCAGTTCTTC. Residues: CASSLRGGLNEQFF.

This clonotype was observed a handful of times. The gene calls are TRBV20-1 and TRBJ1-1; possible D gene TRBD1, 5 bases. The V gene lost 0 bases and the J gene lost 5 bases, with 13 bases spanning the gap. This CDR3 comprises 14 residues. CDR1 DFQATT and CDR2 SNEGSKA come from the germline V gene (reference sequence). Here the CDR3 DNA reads TGCAGTGCTAGAGATAATAAAAGGGGTACTGAAGCTTTCTTT. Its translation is CSARDNKRGTEAFF.

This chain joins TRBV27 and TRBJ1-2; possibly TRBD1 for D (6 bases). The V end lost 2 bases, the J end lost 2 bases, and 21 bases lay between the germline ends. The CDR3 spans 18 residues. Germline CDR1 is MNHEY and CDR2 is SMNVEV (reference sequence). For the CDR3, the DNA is TGTGCCAGCAGTTTACTCGGGGGGCGCGTTACCCCCAACTATGGCTACACCTTC. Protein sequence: CASSLLGGRVTPNYGYTF.

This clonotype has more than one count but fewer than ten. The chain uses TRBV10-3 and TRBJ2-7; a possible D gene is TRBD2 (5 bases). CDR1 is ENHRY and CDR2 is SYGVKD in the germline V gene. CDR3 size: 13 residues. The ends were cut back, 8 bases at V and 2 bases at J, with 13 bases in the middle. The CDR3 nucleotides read TGTGCCATCTGGGGTGGAGCGGCCTACGAGCAGTACTTC. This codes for CAIWGGAAYEQYF.

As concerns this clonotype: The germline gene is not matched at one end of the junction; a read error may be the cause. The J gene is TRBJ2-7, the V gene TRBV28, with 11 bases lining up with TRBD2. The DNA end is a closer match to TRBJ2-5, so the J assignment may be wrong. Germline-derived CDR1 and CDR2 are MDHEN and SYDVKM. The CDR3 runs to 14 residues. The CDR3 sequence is CVSSPSGRLETQYF. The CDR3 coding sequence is TGTGTCAGCAGTCCTAGCGGGAGGTTGGAGACCCAGTACTTC.

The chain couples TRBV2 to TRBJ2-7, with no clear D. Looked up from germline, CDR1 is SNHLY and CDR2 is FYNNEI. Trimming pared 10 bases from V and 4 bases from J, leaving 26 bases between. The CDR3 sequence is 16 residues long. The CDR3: CATSWPGPGSSYEQYF. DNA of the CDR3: TGTGCCACCTCTTGGCCCGGGCCCGGGTCGAGTTACGAGCAGTACTTC.

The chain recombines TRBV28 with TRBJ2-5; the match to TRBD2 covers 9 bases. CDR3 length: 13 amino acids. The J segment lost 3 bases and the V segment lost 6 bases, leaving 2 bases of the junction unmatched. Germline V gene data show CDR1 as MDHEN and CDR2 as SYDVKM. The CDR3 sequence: CASRGGREETQYF. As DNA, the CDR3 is TGTGCCAGCAGGGGCGGGAGGGAAGAGACCCAGTACTTC.

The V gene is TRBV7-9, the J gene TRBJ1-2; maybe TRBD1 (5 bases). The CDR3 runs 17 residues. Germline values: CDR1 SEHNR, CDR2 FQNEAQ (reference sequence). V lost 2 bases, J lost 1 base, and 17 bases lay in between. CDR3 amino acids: CASSLPAGRGFNYGYTF. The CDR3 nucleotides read TGTGCCAGCAGCTTACCGGCAGGGAGAGGATTTAACTATGGCTACACCTTC.